The 5 T cell receptor beta chains reported below all come from one sample, sequenced in a study of T cell responses to AZD1222 COVID-19 vaccine. Only in-frame clones appear in the TCRdb table, and some are missing; sequencing was by immunoSEQ multiplex PCR. The repertoire has about 150,000 clones, roughly nine tenths of them found once; the top ten carry 5.1%. The material was peripheral blood, obtained on day 0 of AZD1222 vaccination. The receptors originated from an adult in good health.

The chain joins TRBV11-2 to TRBJ1-2; 7 bases align to TRBD1. The trim removed 5 bases at V and 8 bases at J, leaving 8 bases unmatched. The CDR3 has 13 residues. Germline V gene sequence: CDR1 SGHAT, CDR2 FQNNGV. CDR3 in DNA: TGTGCCAGCAGCAAGGAGTCCAGGGGGGGCTACACCTTC. It yields the protein CASSKESRGGYTF.

The chain's CDR3 is CASSLVGRGSGGYTF. CDR3 DNA: TGTGCCAGCAGCTTAGTTGGCAGGGGATCCGGCGGCTACACCTTC. The chain has TRBV7-2 and TRBJ1-2; possibly TRBD1 for D (6 bases). V was shortened by 1 base and J by 8 bases, with 17 bases between the two germline ends. CDR1 and CDR2 (germline): SGHTA, FQGNSA. CDR3 length: 15 residues.

The chain employs TRBV2 and TRBJ2-1, with D possibly matching TRBD2 (5 bases). The CDR3 covers 15 residues. Looked up from germline, CDR1 is SNHLY and CDR2 is FYNNEI. Trimming stripped 5 bases from V and 0 bases from J, with 11 bases between. As DNA, the CDR3 is TGTGCCAGCAGTCGTTTAGCGAACTCCTACAATGAGCAGTTCTTC. Protein product: CASSRLANSYNEQFF.

The V call is TRBV24-1, the J call TRBJ2-2; TRBD1 matches 10 bases. The CDR3 is 15 residues long. J lost 7 bases, V lost 4 bases, and 5 bases had no gene match. Germline CDR1 KGHDR, CDR2 SFDVKD. The CDR3 reads CATSEPGTGDGELFF. CDR3 DNA: TGTGCCACCAGTGAGCCCGGGACAGGGGACGGGGAGCTGTTTTTT.

The rearrangement uses TRBV19 and TRBJ1-5; 8 bases line up with TRBD1. The V and J ends lost 4 bases and 0 bases, in that order; junction bases with no gene match: 8. The CDR3 covers 17 residues. CDR1 and CDR2 (germline): LNHDA, SQIVND (reference sequence). The CDR3 sequence: CASSTQGVIVSNQPQHF. The CDR3, as DNA: TGTGCCAGTAGTACACAGGGGGTTATAGTTAGCAATCAGCCCCAGCATTTT.